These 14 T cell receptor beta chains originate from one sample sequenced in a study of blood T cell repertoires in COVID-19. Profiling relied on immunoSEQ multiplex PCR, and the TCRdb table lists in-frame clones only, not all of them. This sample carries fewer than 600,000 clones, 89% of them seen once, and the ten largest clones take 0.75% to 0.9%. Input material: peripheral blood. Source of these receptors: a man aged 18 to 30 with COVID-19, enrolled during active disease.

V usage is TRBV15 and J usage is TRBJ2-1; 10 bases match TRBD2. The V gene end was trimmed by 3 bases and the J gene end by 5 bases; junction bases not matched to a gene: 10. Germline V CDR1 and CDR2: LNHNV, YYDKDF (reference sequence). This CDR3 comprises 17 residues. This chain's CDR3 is CATSREAGGPFNNEQFF. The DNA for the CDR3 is TGTGCCACCAGCAGGGAAGCGGGAGGGCCTTTTAACAATGAGCAGTTCTTC.

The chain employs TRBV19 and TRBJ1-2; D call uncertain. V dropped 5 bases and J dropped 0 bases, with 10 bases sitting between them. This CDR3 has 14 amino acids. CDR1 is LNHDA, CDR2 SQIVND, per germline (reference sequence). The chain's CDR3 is CASSRSIANYGYTF. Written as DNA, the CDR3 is TGTGCCAGTAGTCGGTCCATAGCTAACTATGGCTACACCTTC.

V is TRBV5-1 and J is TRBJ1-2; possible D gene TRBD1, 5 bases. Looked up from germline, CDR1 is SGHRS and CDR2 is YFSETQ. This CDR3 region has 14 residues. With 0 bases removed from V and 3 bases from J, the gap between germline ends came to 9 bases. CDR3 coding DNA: TGCGCCAGCAGCTTGGGACAGACTTACTATGGCTACACCTTC. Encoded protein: CASSLGQTYYGYTF.

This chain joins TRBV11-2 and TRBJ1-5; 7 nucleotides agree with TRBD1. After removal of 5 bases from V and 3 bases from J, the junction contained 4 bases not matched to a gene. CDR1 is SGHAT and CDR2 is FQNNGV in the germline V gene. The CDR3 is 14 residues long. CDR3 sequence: CASSRDSYNQPQHF. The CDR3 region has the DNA TGTGCCAGCAGCCGGGACAGCTACAATCAGCCCCAGCATTTT.

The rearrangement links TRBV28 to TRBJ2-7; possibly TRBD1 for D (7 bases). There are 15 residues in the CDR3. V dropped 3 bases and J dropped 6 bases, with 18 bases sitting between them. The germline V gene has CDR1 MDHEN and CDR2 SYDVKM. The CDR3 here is CASSFGPGGRFEQYF. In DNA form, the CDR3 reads TGTGCCAGCAGTTTTGGGCCAGGGGGGCGCTTCGAGCAGTACTTC.

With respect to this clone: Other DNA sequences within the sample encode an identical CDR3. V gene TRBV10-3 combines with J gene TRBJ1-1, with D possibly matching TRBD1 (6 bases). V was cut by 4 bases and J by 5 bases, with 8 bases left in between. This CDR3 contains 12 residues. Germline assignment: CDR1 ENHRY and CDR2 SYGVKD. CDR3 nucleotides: TGTGCCATCAGTGGCCAGGGGACTGAAGCTTTCTTT. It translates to CAISGQGTEAFF.

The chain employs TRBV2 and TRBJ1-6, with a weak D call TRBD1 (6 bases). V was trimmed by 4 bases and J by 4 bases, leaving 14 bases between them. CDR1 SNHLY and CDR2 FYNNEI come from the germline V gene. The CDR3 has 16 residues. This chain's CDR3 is CASSGGDRSYNSPLHF. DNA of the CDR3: TGTGCCAGCAGTGGAGGAGACAGGAGTTATAATTCACCCCTCCACTTT.

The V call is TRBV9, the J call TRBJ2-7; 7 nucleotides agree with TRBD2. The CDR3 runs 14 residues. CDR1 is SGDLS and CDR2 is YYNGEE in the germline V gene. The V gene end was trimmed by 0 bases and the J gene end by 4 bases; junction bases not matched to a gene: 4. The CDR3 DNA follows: TGTGCCAGCAGCGTAGGCAATAGCGGGTACGAGCAGTACTTC. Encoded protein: CASSVGNSGYEQYF.

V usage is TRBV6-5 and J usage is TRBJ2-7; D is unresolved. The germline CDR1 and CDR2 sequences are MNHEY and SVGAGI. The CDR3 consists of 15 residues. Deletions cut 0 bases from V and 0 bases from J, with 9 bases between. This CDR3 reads CASSYSAEGSYEQYF. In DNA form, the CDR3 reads TGTGCCAGCAGTTACTCGGCGGAAGGCTCCTACGAGCAGTACTTC.

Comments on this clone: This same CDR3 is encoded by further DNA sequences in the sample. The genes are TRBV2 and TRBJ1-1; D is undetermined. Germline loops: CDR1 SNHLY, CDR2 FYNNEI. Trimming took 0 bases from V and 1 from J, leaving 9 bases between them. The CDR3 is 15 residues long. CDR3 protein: CASSEAPEGNTEAFF. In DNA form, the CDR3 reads TGTGCCAGCAGTGAAGCGCCTGAGGGGAACACTGAAGCTTTCTTT.

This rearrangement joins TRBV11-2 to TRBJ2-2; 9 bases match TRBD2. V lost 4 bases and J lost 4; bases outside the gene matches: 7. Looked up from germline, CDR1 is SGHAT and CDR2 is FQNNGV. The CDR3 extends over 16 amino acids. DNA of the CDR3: TGTGCCAGCAGCTCACTTACTAGCGGGTTCACCGGGGAGCTGTTTTTT. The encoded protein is CASSSLTSGFTGELFF. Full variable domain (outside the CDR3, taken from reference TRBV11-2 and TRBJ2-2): EAGVAQSPRYKIIEKRQSVAFWCNPISGHATLYWYQQILGQGPKLLIQFQNNGVVDDSQLPKDRFSAERLKGVDSTLKIQPAKLEDSAVYLCASSSLTSGFTGELFFGEGSRLTVL.

The CDR3 region has the DNA TGTGCCAGCAGCTCATCGGGAGCGGGGAACACCGGGGAGCTGTTTTTT. It yields the protein CASSSSGAGNTGELFF. The chain uses TRBV7-8 and TRBJ2-2; TRBD2 might be the D (6 bases). CDR3 length: 16 amino acids. Germline CDR1 reads SGHVS; CDR2 reads FQNEAQ. V was shortened by 4 bases and J by 1 base, with 13 bases between the two germline ends.

The CDR3 sequence: CASSVGGFGVYEQYF. In nucleotides, the CDR3 is TGTGCCAGCAGCGTAGGCGGGTTCGGGGTTTACGAGCAGTACTTC. V usage is TRBV9 and J usage is TRBJ2-7; D is perhaps TRBD2 (5 bases). Trimming removed 0 bases from V and 4 bases from J, with 14 bases in between. Germline V CDR1 and CDR2: SGDLS, YYNGEE. The CDR3 length is 15 residues.

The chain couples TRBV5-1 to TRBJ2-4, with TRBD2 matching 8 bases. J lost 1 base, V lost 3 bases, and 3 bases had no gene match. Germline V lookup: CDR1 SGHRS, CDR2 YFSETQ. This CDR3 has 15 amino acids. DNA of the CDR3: TGCGCCAGCAGCTACCTAGCGGGTGCCAAAAACATTCAGTACTTC. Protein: CASSYLAGAKNIQYF.